This T cell receptor (beta chain) came from a study of T cells in Graves' hyperthyroidism and ophthalmopathy. Ten or more counts support this clonotype. Amplification targeted TCR beta CDR3 regions from RNA transcripts. An initial round of RT-PCR targeting the TCR CDR3 relied on the HTBI primer set. TCRdb re-called the multiplex PCR reads with MiXCR, one entry per CDR3 protein. The sample has 390,000 or so distinct CDR3 sequences, roughly 15% seen once. Deletions cut 8 bases from V and 6 bases from J, with 16 bases between. CDR3 length: 13 amino acids. Germline CDR1 is MNHEY and CDR2 is SMNVEV (reference sequence). Exclusion criteria comprised uncontrolled infection, other autoimmune disease, pregnancy or lactation. Together with thyroid ultrasound, orbital computed tomography, serum thyroxine and TRAb, clinical symptoms were used for diagnoses. Out of over 7.5 ml of fresh peripheral blood came the PBMCs.

The specimen sequenced was blood. This receptor was taken from a man aged 18 to 29 with Graves' ophthalmopathy. V is TRBV27 and J is TRBJ2-5; no firm D call. CDR3: CASRSSQLQTQYF. CDR3 sequence (DNA): TGTGCCAGCCGGAGCTCCCAGTTACAGACCCAGTACTTC.